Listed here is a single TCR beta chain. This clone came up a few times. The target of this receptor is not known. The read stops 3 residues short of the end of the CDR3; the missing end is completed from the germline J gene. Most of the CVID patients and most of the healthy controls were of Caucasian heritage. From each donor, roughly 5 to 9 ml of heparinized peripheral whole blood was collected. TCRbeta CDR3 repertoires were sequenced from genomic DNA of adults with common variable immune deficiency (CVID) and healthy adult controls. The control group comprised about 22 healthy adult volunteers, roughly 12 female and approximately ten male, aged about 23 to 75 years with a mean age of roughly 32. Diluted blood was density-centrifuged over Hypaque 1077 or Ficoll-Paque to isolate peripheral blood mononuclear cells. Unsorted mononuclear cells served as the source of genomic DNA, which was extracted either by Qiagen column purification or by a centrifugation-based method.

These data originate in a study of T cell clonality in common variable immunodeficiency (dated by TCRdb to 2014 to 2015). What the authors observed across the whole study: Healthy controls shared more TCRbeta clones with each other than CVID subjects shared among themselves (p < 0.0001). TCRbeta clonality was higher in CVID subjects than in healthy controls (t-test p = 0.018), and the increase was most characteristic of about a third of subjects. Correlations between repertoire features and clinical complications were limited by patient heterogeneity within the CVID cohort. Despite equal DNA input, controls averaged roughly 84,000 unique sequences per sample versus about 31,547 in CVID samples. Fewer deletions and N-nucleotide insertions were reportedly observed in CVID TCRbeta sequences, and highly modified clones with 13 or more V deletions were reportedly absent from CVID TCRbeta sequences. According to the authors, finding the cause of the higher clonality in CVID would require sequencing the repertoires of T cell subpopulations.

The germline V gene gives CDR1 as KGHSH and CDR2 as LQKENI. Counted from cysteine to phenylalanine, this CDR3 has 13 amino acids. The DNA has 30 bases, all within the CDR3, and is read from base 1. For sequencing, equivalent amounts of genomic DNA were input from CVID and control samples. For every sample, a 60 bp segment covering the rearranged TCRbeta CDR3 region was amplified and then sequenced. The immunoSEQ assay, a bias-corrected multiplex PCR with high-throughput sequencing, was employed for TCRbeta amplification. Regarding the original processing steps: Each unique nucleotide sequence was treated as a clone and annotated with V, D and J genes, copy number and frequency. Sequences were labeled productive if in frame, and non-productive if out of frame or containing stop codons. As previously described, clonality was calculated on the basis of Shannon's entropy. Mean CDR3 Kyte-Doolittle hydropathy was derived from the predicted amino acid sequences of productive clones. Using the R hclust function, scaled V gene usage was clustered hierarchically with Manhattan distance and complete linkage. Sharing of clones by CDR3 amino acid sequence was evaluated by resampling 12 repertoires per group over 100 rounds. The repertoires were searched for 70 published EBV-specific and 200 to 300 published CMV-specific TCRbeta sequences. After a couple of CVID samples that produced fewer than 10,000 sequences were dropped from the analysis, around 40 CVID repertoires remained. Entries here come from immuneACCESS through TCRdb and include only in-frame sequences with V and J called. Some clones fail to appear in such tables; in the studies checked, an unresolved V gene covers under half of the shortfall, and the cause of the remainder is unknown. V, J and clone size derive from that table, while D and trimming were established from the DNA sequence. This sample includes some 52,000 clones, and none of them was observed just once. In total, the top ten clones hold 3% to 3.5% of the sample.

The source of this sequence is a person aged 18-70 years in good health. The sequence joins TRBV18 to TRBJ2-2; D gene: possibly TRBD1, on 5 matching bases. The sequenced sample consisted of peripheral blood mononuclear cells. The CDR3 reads CASSPSGANVLFF. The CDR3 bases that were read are TGTGCCAGCTCACCCTCTGGGGCCAACGTG.